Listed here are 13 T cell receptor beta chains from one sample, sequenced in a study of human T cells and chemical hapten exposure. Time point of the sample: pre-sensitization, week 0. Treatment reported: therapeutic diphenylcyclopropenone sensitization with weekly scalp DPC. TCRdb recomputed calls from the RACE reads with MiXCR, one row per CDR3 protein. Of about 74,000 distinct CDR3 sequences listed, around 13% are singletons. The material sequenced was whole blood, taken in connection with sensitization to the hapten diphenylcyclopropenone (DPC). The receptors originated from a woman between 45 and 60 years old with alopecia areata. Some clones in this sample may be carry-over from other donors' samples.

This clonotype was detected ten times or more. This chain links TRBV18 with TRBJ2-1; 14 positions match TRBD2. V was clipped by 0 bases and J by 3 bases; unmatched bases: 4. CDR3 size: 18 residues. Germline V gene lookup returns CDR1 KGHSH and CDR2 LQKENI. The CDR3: CASSPPGLAGAVYNEQFF. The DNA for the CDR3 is TGTGCCAGCTCACCACCGGGACTAGCGGGAGCCGTCTACAATGAGCAGTTCTTC.

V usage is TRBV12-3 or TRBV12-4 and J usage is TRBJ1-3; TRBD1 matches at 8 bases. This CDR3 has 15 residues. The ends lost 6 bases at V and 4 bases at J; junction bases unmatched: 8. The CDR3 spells CASSLRTGSGNTIYF. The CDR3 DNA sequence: TGTGCCAGCAGCCTAAGGACAGGGTCAGGAAACACCATATATTTT.

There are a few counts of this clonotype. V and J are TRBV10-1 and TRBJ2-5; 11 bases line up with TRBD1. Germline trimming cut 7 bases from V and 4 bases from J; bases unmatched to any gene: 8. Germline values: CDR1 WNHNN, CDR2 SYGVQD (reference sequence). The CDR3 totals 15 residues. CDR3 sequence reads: CASIPRTGGRETQYF. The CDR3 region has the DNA TGCGCCAGCATACCCCGGACAGGGGGCCGAGAGACCCAGTACTTC.

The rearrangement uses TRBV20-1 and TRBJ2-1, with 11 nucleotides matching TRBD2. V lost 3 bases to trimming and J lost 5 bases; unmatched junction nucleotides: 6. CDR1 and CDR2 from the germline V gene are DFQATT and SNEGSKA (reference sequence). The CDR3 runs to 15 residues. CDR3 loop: CSARVAGGVDNEQFF. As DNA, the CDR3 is TGCAGTGCTAGGGTAGCGGGAGGGGTGGACAATGAGCAGTTCTTC.

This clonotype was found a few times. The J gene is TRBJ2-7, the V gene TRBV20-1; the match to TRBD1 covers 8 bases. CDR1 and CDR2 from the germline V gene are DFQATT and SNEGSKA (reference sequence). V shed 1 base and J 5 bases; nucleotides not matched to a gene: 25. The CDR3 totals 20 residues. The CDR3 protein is CSARGSGGVAPRGRVNEQYF. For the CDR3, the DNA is TGCAGTGCTAGAGGGTCAGGGGGCGTAGCGCCACGGGGCAGGGTGAACGAGCAGTACTTC.

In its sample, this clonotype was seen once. The DNA of the CDR3 is TGTGCCAGCAGCCCCCGGGACTCCTACAATGAGCAGTTCTTC. Its translation is CASSPRDSYNEQFF. J is TRBJ2-1 and V is TRBV3-1, with a possible D match to TRBD2 (5 bases). V lost 4 bases and J lost 0, with 7 bases in between. Germline lookup yields CDR1 LGHDT and CDR2 YNNKEL (reference sequence). The CDR3 contains 14 residues.

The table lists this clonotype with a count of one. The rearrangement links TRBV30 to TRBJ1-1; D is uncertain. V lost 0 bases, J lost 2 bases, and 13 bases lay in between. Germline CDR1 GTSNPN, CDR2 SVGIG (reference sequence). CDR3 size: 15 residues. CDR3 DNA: TGTGCCTGGAGTGTCTCGGGAATACGCAACACTGAAGCTTTCTTT. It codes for CAWSVSGIRNTEAFF.

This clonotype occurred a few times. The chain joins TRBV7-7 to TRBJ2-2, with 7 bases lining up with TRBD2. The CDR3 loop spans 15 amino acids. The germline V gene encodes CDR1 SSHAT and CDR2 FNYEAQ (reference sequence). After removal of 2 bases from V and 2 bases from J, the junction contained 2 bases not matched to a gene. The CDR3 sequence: CASSLSSGNTGELFF. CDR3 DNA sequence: TGTGCCAGCAGCTTATCTAGCGGTAACACCGGGGAGCTGTTTTTT.

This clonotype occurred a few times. The CDR3 nucleotides read TGTGCCAGCAGGCCTGACAGGGCCACCGGGGAGCTGTTTTTT. Translated: CASRPDRATGELFF. The chain links TRBV12-3 or TRBV12-4 to TRBJ2-2; 7 nucleotides agree with TRBD1. V lost 6 bases, J lost 4 bases, and 5 bases stayed unmatched. This CDR3 has 14 amino acids.

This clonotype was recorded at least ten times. The CDR3 bases are TGCAGTGCTAGAGGGACTAGCGGCCAAGAGACCCAGTACTTC. Its translation is CSARGTSGQETQYF. This chain connects TRBV20-1 to TRBJ2-5, with TRBD2 matching 10 bases. CDR3 length: 14 residues. The germline V gene encodes CDR1 DFQATT and CDR2 SNEGSKA (reference sequence). The J segment lost 1 base and the V segment lost 1 base, leaving 0 bases of the junction unmatched.

This chain's CDR3 is CASTRTGGAEPSYEQYF. The CDR3 region has the DNA TGTGCCAGCACTCGGACAGGGGGCGCCGAACCCTCCTACGAGCAGTACTTC. The chain employs TRBV11-2 and TRBJ2-7; 11 positions agree with TRBD1. The CDR3 loop spans 17 amino acids. The germline gives CDR1 SGHAT, CDR2 FQNNGV. V gave up 7 bases and J gave up 0 bases; unmatched junction bases: 11.

In nucleotides, the CDR3 is TGTGCCAGCAGTGACTTTAGCGGGACGGGCGGGGAGCTGTTTTTT. Residues: CASSDFSGTGGELFF. V is TRBV2 and J is TRBJ2-2; TRBD2 matches at 8 bases. CDR1 is SNHLY and CDR2 is FYNNEI in the germline V gene. This CDR3 region has 15 residues. V dropped 3 bases and J dropped 7; count of bases not matched to a gene: 7.

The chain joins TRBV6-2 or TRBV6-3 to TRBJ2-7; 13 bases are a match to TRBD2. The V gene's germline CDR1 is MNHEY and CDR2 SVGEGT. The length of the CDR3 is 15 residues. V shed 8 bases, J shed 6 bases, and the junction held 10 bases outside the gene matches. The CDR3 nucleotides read TGTGCCAGCCGCGGACTAGCGGGGGTGACCTTCGAGCAGTACTTC. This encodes CASRGLAGVTFEQYF.